These T cell receptor beta chains were read from a single sample in a study of cytomegalovirus exposure and HLA in healthy donors. Assay used: immunoSEQ multiplex PCR; TCRdb lists only in-frame clones, some missing. The table shows approximately 77,000 clones, with around 65% occurring only once. Source material: PBMCs. The receptors originated from a man in his sixties in good health and CMV-seropositive. Each CDR3 is given with its conserved first and last residue. The D gene is left open where the match is weak. Rows give clone size only sometimes, using once, few, many, or a class for an expanded clone.

>TRBJ1-2|TRBV2|few|-
TGTGCCAGCCGGAGGATGGACCACTATGGCTACACCTTC
CASRRMDHYGYTF
>TRBJ1-5|TRBV30|-|-
TGTGCCTGGAGTGCCCCGAGAGGGGGTAGCAATCAGCCCCAGCATTTT
CAWSAPRGGSNQPQHF
>TRBJ2-1|TRBV7-3|-|TRBD1
TGTGCCAGCAGCCCGACAGGGTCCTACAATGAGCAGTTCTTC
CASSPTGSYNEQFF
>TRBJ2-3|TRBV30|-|-
TGTGCCTGGGCCGGGTTCACAGATACGCAGTATTTT
CAWAGFTDTQYF
>TRBJ2-1|TRBV5-1|-|TRBD2
TGCGCCAGCAGTTCGCAAGCGGGAGGGAGCGAGCAGTTCTTC
CASSSQAGGSEQFF
>TRBJ2-7|TRBV4-1|-|-
TGCGCCAGCAGCCAGGCAGGGGTCCTATCCTACGAGCAGTACTTC
CASSQAGVLSYEQYF
>TRBJ1-1|TRBV4-1|few|-
TGCGCCAGCAGCCATGGGGGCCGGGCCCGACACACTGAAGCTTTCTTT
CASSHGGRARHTEAFF
>TRBJ2-7|TRBV12-5|-|TRBD1
TGTGCTAGTGGGGACCCCGGGACAGGACGCTACGAGCAGTACTTC
CASGDPGTGRYEQYF
>TRBJ1-1|TRBV6-5|-|-
TGTGCCAGCAGTTACCCCGGACAGTACACTGAAGCTTTCTTT
CASSYPGQYTEAFF
>TRBJ2-5|TRBV7-9|-|TRBD1
TGTTCCAGCAGCTTTGGACAGGGTGGAGAGACCCAGTACTTC
CSSSFGQGGETQYF
>TRBJ2-3|TRBV6-5|once|TRBD2
TGTGCCAGCAGTCTAGCGGGAGGGAGCACAGATACGCAGTATTTT
CASSLAGGSTDTQYF
>TRBJ2-5|TRBV28|few|TRBD2
TGTGCCAGCAGTAGACTAGCGGACTTAAGCGCCCAGTACTTC
CASSRLADLSAQYF
>TRBJ1-2|TRBV4-1|-|TRBD1
TGCGCCAGCAGCCAATGGACAGGGTCGACTTCCTATGGCTACACCTTC
CASSQWTGSTSYGYTF
>TRBJ1-2|TRBV18|-|-
TGTGCCAGCTCACCACCGAGGTCCGGTGGAGGCTACACCTTC
CASSPPRSGGGYTF
>TRBJ2-7|TRBV7-3|-|TRBD1
TGTGCCAGCAGGTCCGACAGGGGGCGCGTCGAGCAGTACTTC
CASRSDRGRVEQYF
>TRBJ2-7|TRBV7-9|-|TRBD1
TGTGCAGCTACTCGACCGGGACAGGGCCCCGAGCAGTACTTC
CAATRPGQGPEQYF
>TRBJ2-7|TRBV2|few|-
TGTGCCAGCACGGATGAGGGAGCGATCTACGAGCAGTACTTC
CASTDEGAIYEQYF
>TRBJ2-7|TRBV6-1|once|-
TGTGCCAGCAGTGACTTGACCAATACTGGCAGGGAGCAGTACTTC
CASSDLTNTGREQYF
>TRBJ2-5|TRBV6-5|-|-
TGTGCCAGCGGGTCGGGAGAGACCCAGTACTTC
CASGSGETQYF
>TRBJ2-1|TRBV29-1|-|TRBD2
TGCAGCGTCGAGGCCGGGACTACACTATCCAATGAGCAGTTCTTC
CSVEAGTTLSNEQFF
>TRBJ2-4|TRBV7-9|few|-
TGTGCCAGCAGCTTAGACAGACCAAACATTCAGTACTTC
CASSLDRPNIQYF
>TRBJ1-1|TRBV7-9|-|-
TGTGCCAGCAGCACTATCAGAACTGAAGCTTTCTTT
CASSTIRTEAFF
>TRBJ1-1|TRBV7-3|-|TRBD1
TGTGCCAGCAGCTGGACAGGGTCGGCCACTGAAGCTTTCTTT
CASSWTGSATEAFF
>TRBJ2-3|TRBV4-2|-|TRBD2
TGTGCCAGCAGCCAGACTGCTAGCGGGACGCAGTATTTT
CASSQTASGTQYF
>TRBJ2-1|TRBV5-1|-|TRBD2
TGCGCCAGCAGCTTTTTAGCGGGAGTGAACAATGAGCAGTTCTTC
CASSFLAGVNNEQFF
>TRBJ2-7|TRBV7-8|-|-
TGTGCCAGCAGCTTAGCGCTCGGCTACGAGCAGTACTTC
CASSLALGYEQYF
>TRBJ1-5|TRBV28|-|-
TGTGCCAGCAGGCTAGGGGGTCCCAATCAGCCCCAGCATTTT
CASRLGGPNQPQHF
>TRBJ1-2|TRBV11-2|once|TRBD1
TGTGCCAGCAGCCCAGGCGGACAGGGGAGGACCTTGGGCTACACCTTC
CASSPGGQGRTLGYTF
>TRBJ2-3|TRBV7-9|-|-
TGTGCCAGCAGCCGATCTTTGAGGCTGGAGGTAACAGATACGCAGTATTTT
CASSRSLRLEVTDTQYF
>TRBJ2-7|TRBV4-1|-|-
TGCGCCAGCAGCCAAACGGACTCTGTCGACCACGAGCAGTACTTC
CASSQTDSVDHEQYF
>TRBJ2-3|TRBV27|few|-
TGTGCCAGCAGTTTAGGACACTTCACAGATACGCAGTATTTT
CASSLGHFTDTQYF
>TRBJ1-1|TRBV9|once|-
TGTGCCTCACAAAAGGGTCAGGGCCTTCTGAACACTGAAGCTTTCTTT
CASQKGQGLLNTEAFF
>TRBJ2-7|TRBV28|-|TRBD1
TGTGCCAGCAGTTCCAAGGGGACAGGGAGAAACGAGCAGTACTTC
CASSSKGTGRNEQYF
>TRBJ2-3|TRBV7-9|-|TRBD2
TGTTCCAGCAGCCCGGGACTAGCGGAAAGCACAGATACGCAGTATTTT
CSSSPGLAESTDTQYF
>TRBJ2-7|TRBV7-6|-|TRBD1
TGTGCCAGCAGCTCGTCCGGGACAGGGGCCTCCTACGAGCAGTACTTC
CASSSSGTGASYEQYF
>TRBJ2-5|TRBV29-1|-|-
TGCAGCGTAATTATCTTCGAGACCCAGTACTTC
CSVIIFETQYF
>TRBJ1-1|TRBV4-1|-|-
TGCGCCAGCAGCCACCTGGGAGGGAACACTGAAGCTTTCTTT
CASSHLGGNTEAFF
>TRBJ1-3|TRBV11-2|-|-
TGTGCCAGCAGCTTAAGAGACATTTCTGGAAACACCATATATTTT
CASSLRDISGNTIYF
>TRBJ1-3|TRBV7-9|-|TRBD1
TGTGCCATATCCGGGACAGGGAAAGGGCGGTCTGGAAACACCATATATTTT
CAISGTGKGRSGNTIYF
>TRBJ1-6|TRBV7-2|-|TRBD1
TGTGCCAGCAGCTTAAGGGACAGCTCCTATAATTCACCCCTCCACTTT
CASSLRDSSYNSPLHF
>TRBJ2-5|TRBV5-1|-|TRBD1
TGCGCCAGCAGCGTACGACAGGGGATGGCAGAGACCCAGTACTTC
CASSVRQGMAETQYF
>TRBJ2-7|TRBV7-9|-|-
TGTGCCAGCAGCCCACTAGTATTCCACGAGCAGTACTTC
CASSPLVFHEQYF
>TRBJ1-5|TRBV4-3|-|-
TGCGCCAGCAGCCAAGACCTAGGGGTAAATCAGCCCCAGCATTTT
CASSQDLGVNQPQHF
>TRBJ2-7|TRBV5-1|-|-
TGCGCCAGCAGCTTGGCATCAGGGGACGAGCAGTACTTC
CASSLASGDEQYF
>TRBJ2-1|TRBV10-3|few|-
TGTGCCATCAAATTAAGAGACAATGAGCAGTTCTTC
CAIKLRDNEQFF
>TRBJ1-1|TRBV4-1|medium-sized|-
TGCGCCAGCAGCCAGGGGCAGGGCTGGGCTGAAGCTTTCTTT
CASSQGQGWAEAFF
>TRBJ2-2|TRBV5-1|-|TRBD2
TGCGCCAGCAGCTTGGTAGCGGGCCGGGGGACCGGGGAGCTGTTTTTT
CASSLVAGRGTGELFF
>TRBJ2-3|TRBV7-6|-|TRBD1
TGTGCCAGCAGCTTAGCGGCGGGACAGGGTTCAGATACGCAGTATTTT
CASSLAAGQGSDTQYF